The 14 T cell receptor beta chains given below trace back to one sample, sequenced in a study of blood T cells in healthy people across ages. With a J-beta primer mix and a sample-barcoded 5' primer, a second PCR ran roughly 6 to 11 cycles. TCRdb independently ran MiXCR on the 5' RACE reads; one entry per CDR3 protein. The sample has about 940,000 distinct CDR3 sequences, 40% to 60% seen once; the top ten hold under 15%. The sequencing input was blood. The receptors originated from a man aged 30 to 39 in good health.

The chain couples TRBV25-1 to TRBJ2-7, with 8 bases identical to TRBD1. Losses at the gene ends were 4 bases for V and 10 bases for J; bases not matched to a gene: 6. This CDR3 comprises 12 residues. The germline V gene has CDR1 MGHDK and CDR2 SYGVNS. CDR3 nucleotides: TGTGCCAGCAGTGGAGCGACAGGGGTTCAGTACTTC. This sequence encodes CASSGATGVQYF.

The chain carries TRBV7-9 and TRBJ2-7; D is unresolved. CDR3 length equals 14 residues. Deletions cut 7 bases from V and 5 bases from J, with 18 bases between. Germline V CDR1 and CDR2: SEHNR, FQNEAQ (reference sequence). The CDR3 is CASTSPTPFNEQYF. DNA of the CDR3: TGTGCCAGCACCAGTCCGACCCCCTTCAACGAGCAGTACTTC.

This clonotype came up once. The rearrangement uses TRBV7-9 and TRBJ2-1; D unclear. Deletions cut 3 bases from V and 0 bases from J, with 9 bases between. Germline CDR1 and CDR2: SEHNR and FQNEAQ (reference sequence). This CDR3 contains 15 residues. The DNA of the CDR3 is TGTGCCAGCAGCTTCCCCGCAAGCTCCTACAATGAGCAGTTCTTC. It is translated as CASSFPASSYNEQFF. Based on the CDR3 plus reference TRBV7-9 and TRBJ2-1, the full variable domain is DTGVSQNPRHKITKRGQNVTFRCDPISEHNRLYWYRQTLGQGPEFLTYFQNEAQLEKSRLLSDRFSAERPKGSFSTLEIQRTEQGDSAMYLCASSFPASSYNEQFFGPGTRLTVL.

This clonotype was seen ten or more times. The CDR3 spells CASSLYMDYEQYF. The DNA of the CDR3 is TGTGCCAGCAGCCTGTACATGGACTACGAGCAGTACTTC. The genes are TRBV12-3 or TRBV12-4 and TRBJ2-7; D is undetermined. V lost 6 bases to trimming and J lost 3 bases, with 12 bases between them. This CDR3 spans 13 amino acids.

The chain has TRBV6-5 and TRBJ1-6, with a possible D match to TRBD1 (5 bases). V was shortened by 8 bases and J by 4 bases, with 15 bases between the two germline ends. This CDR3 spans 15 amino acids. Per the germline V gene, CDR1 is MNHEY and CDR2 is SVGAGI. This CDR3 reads CASASGTAYNSPLHF. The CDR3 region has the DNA TGTGCCAGCGCATCCGGGACGGCATATAATTCACCCCTCCACTTT.

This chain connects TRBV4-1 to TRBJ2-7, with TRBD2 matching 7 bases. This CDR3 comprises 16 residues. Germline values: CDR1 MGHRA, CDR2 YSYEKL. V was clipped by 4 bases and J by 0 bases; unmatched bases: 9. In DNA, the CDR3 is TGCGCCAGCAGCCGAGTAAGCGGGACTGACTCCTACGAGCAGTACTTC. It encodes CASSRVSGTDSYEQYF.

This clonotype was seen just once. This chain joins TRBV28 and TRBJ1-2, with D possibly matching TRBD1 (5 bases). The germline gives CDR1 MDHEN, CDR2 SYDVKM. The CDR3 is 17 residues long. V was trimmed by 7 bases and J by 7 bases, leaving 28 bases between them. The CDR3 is CASNVSSGGAVRAGYTF. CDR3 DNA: TGTGCCAGCAATGTATCCTCAGGTGGGGCGGTTCGTGCTGGCTACACCTTC.

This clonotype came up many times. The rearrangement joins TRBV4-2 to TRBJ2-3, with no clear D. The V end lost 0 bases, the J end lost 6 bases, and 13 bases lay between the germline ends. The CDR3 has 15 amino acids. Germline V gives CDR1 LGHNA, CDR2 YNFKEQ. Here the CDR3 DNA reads TGTGCCAGCAGCCAAGATCGACTTCCAGCCGATACGCAGTATTTT. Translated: CASSQDRLPADTQYF.

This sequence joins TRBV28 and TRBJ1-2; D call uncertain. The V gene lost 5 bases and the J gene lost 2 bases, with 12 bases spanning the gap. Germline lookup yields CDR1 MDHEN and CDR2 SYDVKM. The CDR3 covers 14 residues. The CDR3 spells CASSMYPENYGYTF. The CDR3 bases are TGTGCCAGCAGTATGTATCCTGAGAACTATGGCTACACCTTC.

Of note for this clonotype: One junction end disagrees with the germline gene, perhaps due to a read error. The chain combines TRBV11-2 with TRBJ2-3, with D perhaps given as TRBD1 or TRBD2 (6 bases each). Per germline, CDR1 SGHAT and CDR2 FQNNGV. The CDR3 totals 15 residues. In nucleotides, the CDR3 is TGCGCCAGCAGCTTAAAAGGGGGGCGGGCAGATACGCAGTATTTT. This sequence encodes CASSLKGGRADTQYF.

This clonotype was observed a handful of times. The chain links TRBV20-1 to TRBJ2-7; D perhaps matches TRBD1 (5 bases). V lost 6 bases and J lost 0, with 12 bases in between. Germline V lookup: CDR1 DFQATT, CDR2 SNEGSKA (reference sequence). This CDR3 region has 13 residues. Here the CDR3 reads CSARQYSSYEQYF. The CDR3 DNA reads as TGCAGTGCCAGACAGTACAGCTCCTACGAGCAGTACTTC.

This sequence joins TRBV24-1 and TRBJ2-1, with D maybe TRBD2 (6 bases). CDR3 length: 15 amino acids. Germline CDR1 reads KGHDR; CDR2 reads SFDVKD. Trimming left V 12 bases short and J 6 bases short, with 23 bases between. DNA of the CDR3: TGTGCCGTCGGTCGGAGGGCTTCAGCACCCAATGAGCAGTTCTTC. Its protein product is CAVGRRASAPNEQFF.

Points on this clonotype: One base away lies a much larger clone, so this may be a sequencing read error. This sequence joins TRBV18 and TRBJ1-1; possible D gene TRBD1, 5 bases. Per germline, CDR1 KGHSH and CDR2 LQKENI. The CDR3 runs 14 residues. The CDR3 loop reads CAGSQGRVGTEAFF. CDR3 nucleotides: TGTGCCGGCTCGCAGGGACGCGTAGGGACTGAAGCTTTCTTT.

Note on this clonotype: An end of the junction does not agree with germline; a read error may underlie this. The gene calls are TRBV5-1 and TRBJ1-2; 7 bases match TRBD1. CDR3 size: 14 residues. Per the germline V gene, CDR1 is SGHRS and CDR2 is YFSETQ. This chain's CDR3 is CASSPGGGNYGYTF. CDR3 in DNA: TGTGCCAGCAGCCCAGGGGGTGGGAACTATGGCTACACCTTC.